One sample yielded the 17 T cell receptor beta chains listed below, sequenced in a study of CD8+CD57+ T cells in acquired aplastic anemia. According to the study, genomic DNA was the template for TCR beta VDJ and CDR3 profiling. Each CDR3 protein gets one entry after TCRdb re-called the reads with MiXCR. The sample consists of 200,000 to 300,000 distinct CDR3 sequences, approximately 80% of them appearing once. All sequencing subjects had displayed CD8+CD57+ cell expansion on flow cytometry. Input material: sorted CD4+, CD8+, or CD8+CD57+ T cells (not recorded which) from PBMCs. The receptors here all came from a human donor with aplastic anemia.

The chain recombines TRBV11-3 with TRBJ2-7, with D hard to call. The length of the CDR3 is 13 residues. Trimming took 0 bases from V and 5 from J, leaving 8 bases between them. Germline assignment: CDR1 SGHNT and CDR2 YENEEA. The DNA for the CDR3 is TGTGCCAGCAGCTTAGATCTCGCAGACGAGCAGTACGTC. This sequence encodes CASSLDLADEQYV.

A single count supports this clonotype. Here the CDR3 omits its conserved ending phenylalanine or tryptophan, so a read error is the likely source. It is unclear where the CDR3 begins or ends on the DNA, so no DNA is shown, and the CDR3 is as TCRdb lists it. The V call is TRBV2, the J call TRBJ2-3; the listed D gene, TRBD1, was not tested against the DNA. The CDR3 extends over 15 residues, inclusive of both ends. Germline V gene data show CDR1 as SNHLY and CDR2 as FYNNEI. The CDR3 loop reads CASGGEGTATEKHCL.

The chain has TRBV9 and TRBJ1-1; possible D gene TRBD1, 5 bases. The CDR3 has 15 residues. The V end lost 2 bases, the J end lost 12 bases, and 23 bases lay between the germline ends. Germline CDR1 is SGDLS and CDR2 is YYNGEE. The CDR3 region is CASSVGDRQNTKTFF. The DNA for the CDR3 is TGTGCCAGCAGCGTGGGGGACCGACAGAACACTAAAACTTTCTTT.

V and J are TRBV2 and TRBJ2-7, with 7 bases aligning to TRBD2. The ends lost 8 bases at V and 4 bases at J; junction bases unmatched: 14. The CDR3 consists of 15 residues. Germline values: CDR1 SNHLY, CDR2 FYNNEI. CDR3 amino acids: CASGESGSGAYEQYF. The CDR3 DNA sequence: TGTGCCAGCGGGGAAAGCGGCAGCGGGGCGTACGAGCAGTACTTC.

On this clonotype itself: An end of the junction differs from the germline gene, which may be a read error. In DNA form, the CDR3 reads TGTGCCAGCGGCGACGGGGGAACAGATGAGAAGCAGTTT. Translated, it gives CASGDGGTDEKQF. The V and J genes are TRBV7-3 and TRBJ2-3, with D maybe TRBD2 (6 bases). The CDR3 is made up of 13 amino acids. Germline CDR1 is SGHTA and CDR2 is FQGTGA.

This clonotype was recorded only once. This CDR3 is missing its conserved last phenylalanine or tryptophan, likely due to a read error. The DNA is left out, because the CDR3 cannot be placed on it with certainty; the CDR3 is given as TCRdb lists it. The CDR3 loop is CASSYGRIRERDL. This chain connects TRBV7-9 to TRBJ2-1. Germline V gene lookup returns CDR1 SEHNR and CDR2 FQNEAQ (reference sequence). The CDR3 length is 13 residues, termini included.

Here the CDR3 DNA reads TGTGCCAGCAGCTCCAGTACAGGGTATGGCTACACCTTCTACTTC. Encoded protein: CASSSSTGYGYTFYF. V and J are TRBV7-2 and TRBJ2-5; D might be TRBD1 (6 bases). This CDR3 spans 15 amino acids. V dropped 4 bases and J dropped 14 bases, with 26 bases sitting between them. Germline V lookup: CDR1 SGHTA, CDR2 FQGNSA. The full variable domain, in which reference TRBV7-2 and TRBJ2-5 provide the parts outside the CDR3, is GAGVSQSPSNKVTEKGKDVELRCDPISGHTALYWYRQSLGQGLEFLIYFQGNSAPDKSGLPSDRFSAERTGGSVSTLTIQRTQQEDSAVYLCASSSSTGYGYTFYFGPGTRLLVL.

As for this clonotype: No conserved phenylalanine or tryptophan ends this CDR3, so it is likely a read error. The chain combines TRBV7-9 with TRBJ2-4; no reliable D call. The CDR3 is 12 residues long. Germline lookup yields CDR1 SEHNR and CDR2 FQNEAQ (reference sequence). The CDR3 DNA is TGTGCCAGCGGAGTAGCTGGAAACAGTCAGTACGTC. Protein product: CASGVAGNSQYV.

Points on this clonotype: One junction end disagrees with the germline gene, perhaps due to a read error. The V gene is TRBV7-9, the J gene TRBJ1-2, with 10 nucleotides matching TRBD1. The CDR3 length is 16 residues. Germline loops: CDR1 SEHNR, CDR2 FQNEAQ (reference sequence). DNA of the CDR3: TGTGCCAGCAGCTTAGGGGACAGGGGATTGGAGTATGGGTACACCTTC. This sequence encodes CASSLGDRGLEYGYTF.

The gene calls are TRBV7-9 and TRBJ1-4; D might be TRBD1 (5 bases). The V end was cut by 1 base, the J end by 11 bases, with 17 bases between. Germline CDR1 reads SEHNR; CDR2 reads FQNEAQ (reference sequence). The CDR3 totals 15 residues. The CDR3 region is CASSLVDGAVNKLFF. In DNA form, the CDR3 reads TGTGCCAGCAGCTTAGTTGACGGGGCGGTGAACAAACTGTTTTTT.

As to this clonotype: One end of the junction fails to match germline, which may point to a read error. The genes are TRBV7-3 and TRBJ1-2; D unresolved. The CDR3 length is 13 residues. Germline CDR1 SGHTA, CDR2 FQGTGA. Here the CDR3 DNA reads TGTGCCAGCAGCGCCGTGGGTAGCACTGACACGCACTTC. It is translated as CASSAVGSTDTHF.

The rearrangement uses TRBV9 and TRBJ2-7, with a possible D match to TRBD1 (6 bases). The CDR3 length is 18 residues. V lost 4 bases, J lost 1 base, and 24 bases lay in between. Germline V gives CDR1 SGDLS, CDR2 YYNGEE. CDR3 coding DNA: TGTGCCAGCAGCTTAGAAGCAGACCGGACAGCCCTTTCCTACGAGCAGTACGTC. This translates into CASSLEADRTALSYEQYV.

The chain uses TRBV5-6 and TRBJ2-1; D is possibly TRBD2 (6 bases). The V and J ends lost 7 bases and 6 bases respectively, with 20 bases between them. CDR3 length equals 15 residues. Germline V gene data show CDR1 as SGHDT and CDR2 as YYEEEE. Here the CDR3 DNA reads TGTGCCAGCGGCCCCGTTGACGGGAGTTCCAATGAGCAGTTCTTC. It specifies CASGPVDGSSNEQFF.

CDR3 nucleotides: TGTGCCACCAAGGGGGGCTCCAGCCAAGAGACCCAGTACTTC. The encoded protein is CATKGGSSQETQYF. The chain carries TRBV7-9 and TRBJ2-5; tentatively, D is TRBD1 or TRBD2 (6 bases each). V was cut by 10 bases and J by 1 base, with 16 bases left in between. The CDR3 runs 14 residues. Germline V CDR1 and CDR2: SEHNR, FQNEAQ (reference sequence).

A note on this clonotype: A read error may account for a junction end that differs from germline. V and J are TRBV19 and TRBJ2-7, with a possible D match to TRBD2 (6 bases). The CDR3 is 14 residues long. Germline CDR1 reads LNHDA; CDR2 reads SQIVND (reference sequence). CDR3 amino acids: CASSIAGESYKQYF. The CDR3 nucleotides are TGTGCCAGTAGTATAGCGGGGGAATCCTACAAGCAGTACTTC.

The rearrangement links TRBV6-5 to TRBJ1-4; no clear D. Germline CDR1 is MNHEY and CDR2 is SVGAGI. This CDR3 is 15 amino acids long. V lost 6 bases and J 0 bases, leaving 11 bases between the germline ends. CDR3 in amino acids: CASSIDPATNEKLFF. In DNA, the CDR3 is TGTGCCAGCAGCATAGATCCTGCAACTAATGAAAAACTGTTTTTT.

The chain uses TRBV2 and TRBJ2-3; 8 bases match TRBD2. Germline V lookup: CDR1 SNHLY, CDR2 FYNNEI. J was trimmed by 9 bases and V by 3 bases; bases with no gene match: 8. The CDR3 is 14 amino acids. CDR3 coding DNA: TGTGCCAGCAGTGATGCGGGAGGTCCTGAGACGCAGTATTTT. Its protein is CASSDAGGPETQYF.